The rows below give T cell receptor beta chains drawn from one sample of a study of metastatic and nonmetastatic thyroid tumors. Via MiXCR, TCRdb re-called the PCR reads. The sample contains tens of thousands of clones, about a third of which appear only once. Material for sequencing was tumor tissue. The receptors come from a female donor with papillary thyroid cancer or a benign thyroid nodule (not recorded which). Some clones in this sample may be carry-over from other donors' samples. Each CDR3 is given with its conserved first and last residue. D genes are given only for firm matches. Some rows have no size entry. The others give once, few or many, or a class for an expanded clone.

cdr3_aa: CASSPRVGYTEAFF; cdr3_nt: TGTGCCAGCAGTCCCAGGGTAGGGTACACTGAAGCTTTCTTT; d_call: .; v_call: TRBV6-1; clone_size: .; j_call: TRBJ1-1
cdr3_aa: CASSLDAGTVEAFF; cdr3_nt: TGTGCCAGCAGCTTAGACGCAGGGACGGTTGAAGCTTTCTTT; d_call: .; v_call: TRBV7-2; clone_size: .; j_call: TRBJ1-1
cdr3_aa: CASRLQGNEQFF; cdr3_nt: TGTGCCAGCAGGCTACAGGGGAATGAGCAGTTCTTC; d_call: TRBD1; v_call: TRBV6-1; clone_size: few; j_call: TRBJ2-1
cdr3_aa: CSASAIAGGPRFEQFF; cdr3_nt: TGCAGTGCTTCTGCGATAGCGGGAGGGCCTCGTTTTGAGCAGTTCTTC; d_call: TRBD2; v_call: TRBV20-1; clone_size: .; j_call: TRBJ2-1
cdr3_aa: CASSYVQGDIYEQYF; cdr3_nt: TGCGCCAGCAGCTACGTACAGGGGGATATATACGAGCAGTACTTC; d_call: TRBD1; v_call: TRBV5-1; clone_size: once; j_call: TRBJ2-7
cdr3_aa: CASSPGLAGVNEQFF; cdr3_nt: TGTGCCAGCAGCCCGGGACTAGCGGGAGTCAATGAGCAGTTCTTC; d_call: TRBD2; v_call: TRBV4-2; clone_size: .; j_call: TRBJ2-1
cdr3_aa: CASGPGVQTEAFF; cdr3_nt: TGTGCTAGTGGCCCAGGGGTTCAGACTGAAGCTTTCTTT; d_call: .; v_call: TRBV12-5; clone_size: .; j_call: TRBJ1-1
cdr3_aa: CASSEWLGEQYF; cdr3_nt: TGTGCCAGCAGTGAATGGTTGGGCGAGCAGTACTTC; d_call: .; v_call: TRBV6-1; clone_size: .; j_call: TRBJ2-7
cdr3_aa: CATSSPRESSYNEQFF; cdr3_nt: TGTGCCACCAGCAGCCCCCGGGAGTCAAGCTACAATGAGCAGTTCTTC; d_call: .; v_call: TRBV15; clone_size: .; j_call: TRBJ2-1
cdr3_aa: CASSPGLAGVRGWSYNEQFF; cdr3_nt: TGTGCCAGCAGTCCGGGACTAGCGGGAGTGAGGGGCTGGTCCTACAATGAGCAGTTCTTC; d_call: TRBD2; v_call: TRBV6-2/TRBV6-3; clone_size: .; j_call: TRBJ2-1
cdr3_aa: CASLGDNYGYTF; cdr3_nt: TGTGCCAGCCTGGGGGACAACTATGGCTACACCTTC; d_call: .; v_call: TRBV2; clone_size: .; j_call: TRBJ1-2